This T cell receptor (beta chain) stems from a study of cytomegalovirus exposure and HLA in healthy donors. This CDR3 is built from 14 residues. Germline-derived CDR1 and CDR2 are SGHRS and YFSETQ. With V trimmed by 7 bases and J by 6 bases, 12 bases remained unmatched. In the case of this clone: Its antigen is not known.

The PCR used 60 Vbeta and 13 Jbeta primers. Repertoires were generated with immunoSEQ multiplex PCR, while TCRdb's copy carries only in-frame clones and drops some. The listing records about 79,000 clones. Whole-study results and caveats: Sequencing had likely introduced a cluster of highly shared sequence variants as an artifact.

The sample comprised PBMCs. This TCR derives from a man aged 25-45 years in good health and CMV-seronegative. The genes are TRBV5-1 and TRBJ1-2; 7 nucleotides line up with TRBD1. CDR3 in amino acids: CASRGQPESHGYTF. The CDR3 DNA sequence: TGCGCCAGCCGGGGACAGCCGGAGTCTCATGGCTACACCTTC.